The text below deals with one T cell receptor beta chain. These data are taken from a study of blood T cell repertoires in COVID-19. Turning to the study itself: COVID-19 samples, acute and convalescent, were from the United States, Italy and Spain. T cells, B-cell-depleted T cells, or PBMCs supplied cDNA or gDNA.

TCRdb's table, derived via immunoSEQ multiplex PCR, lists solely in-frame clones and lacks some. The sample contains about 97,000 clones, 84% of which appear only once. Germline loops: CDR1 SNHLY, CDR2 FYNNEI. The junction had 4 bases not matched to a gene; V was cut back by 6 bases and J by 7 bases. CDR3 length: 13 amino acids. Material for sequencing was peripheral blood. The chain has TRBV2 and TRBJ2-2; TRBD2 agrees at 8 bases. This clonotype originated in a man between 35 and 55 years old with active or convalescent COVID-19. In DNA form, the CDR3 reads TGTGCCAGCAGAGCGGGGGCCGGCGGGGAGCTGTTTTTT. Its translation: CASRAGAGGELFF.